The clone carrying this T cell receptor (beta chain) came up many times. TCRdb independently ran MiXCR on the 5' RACE reads; one entry per CDR3 protein. This table holds roughly 32,000 distinct CDR3 sequences, under 11% found once. The time point here: blood at routine non-recurrence follow-up after resection. The source of the sample is a study of spatial heterogeneity in lung cancer. The junction had 16 bases not matched to a gene; V was cut back by 5 bases and J by 1 base. Germline V gene data show CDR1 as LNHNV and CDR2 as YYDKDF (reference sequence). This CDR3 is 19 amino acids long. The chain couples TRBV15 to TRBJ2-3; 9 bases map to TRBD2. The origin of this receptor is a female donor with early-stage non-small cell lung cancer. This sample comprised PBMCs, obtained at follow-up. Here the CDR3 DNA reads TGTGCCACCAGCGCCCAATCGGCGGGGGGGCCTTATGGCACAGATACGCAGTATTTT. Translated, it gives CATSAQSAGGPYGTDTQYF.